The 24 T cell receptor beta chains listed next were all sequenced from one sample in a study of blood T cell repertoires in COVID-19. Libraries were prepared by immunoSEQ multiplex PCR; TCRdb keeps only in-frame clonotypes and omits some of them. The profile shows approximately 68,000 clones, around 85% of them singletons. Sequencing was carried out using peripheral blood. Every receptor here comes from a man aged 45-60 years with active COVID-19.

The chain is built from TRBV5-4 and TRBJ1-1; TRBD1 matches 7 bases. After removal of 0 bases from V and 0 bases from J, the junction contained 8 bases not matched to a gene. Germline CDR1 is SGHNT and CDR2 is YYREEE (reference sequence). CDR3 length equals 17 residues. CDR3 nucleotide sequence: TGTGCCAGCAGCTTGGGGGGAATAACAGGGGTGAACACTGAAGCTTTCTTT. Amino acid sequence: CASSLGGITGVNTEAFF.

The chain joins TRBV7-3 to TRBJ1-1, with a weak D call TRBD1 (5 bases). Germline V gives CDR1 SGHTA, CDR2 FQGTGA. V was clipped by 2 bases and J by 1 base, with 5 bases between them. The CDR3 runs to 13 residues. CDR3 loop: CASSLDRNTEAFF. CDR3 nucleotide sequence: TGTGCCAGCAGCTTAGACAGGAACACTGAAGCTTTCTTT.

The rearrangement joins TRBV30 to TRBJ2-7, with 12 bases matching TRBD2. This CDR3 is built from 14 residues. Germline V gene lookup returns CDR1 GTSNPN and CDR2 SVGIG (reference sequence). J was trimmed by 6 bases and V by 2 bases; bases with no gene match: 5. CDR3 in DNA: TGTGCCTGGAGTCCCCGGACTAGCGGGACCGAGCAGTACTTC. It translates to CAWSPRTSGTEQYF.

The chain employs TRBV7-9 and TRBJ2-7; D ambiguous. Germline-derived CDR1 and CDR2 are SEHNR and FQNEAQ (reference sequence). V dropped 5 bases and J dropped 2 bases, with 13 bases sitting between them. The CDR3 has 14 amino acids. This CDR3 reads CASSPLTVPYEQYF. CDR3 sequence (DNA): TGTGCCAGCAGCCCCTTAACAGTTCCCTACGAGCAGTACTTC.

The rearrangement uses TRBV5-6 and TRBJ1-1; TRBD1 matches at 12 bases. Per germline, CDR1 SGHDT and CDR2 YYEEEE. The CDR3 covers 16 residues. The ends lost 2 bases at V and 4 bases at J; junction bases unmatched: 6. Here the CDR3 DNA reads TGTGCCAGCAGCTTAGGGGACAGGGGGCTCGGCACTGAAGCTTTCTTT. Translation gives CASSLGDRGLGTEAFF.

This clone was seen only a few times. The CDR3, as DNA: TGTGCCAGCAGTCTAGCGGGGGCTAGTGAGCAGTACTTC. Amino acids: CASSLAGASEQYF. The chain links TRBV6-6 to TRBJ2-7; 10 bases are a match to TRBD2. The V gene end was trimmed by 5 bases and the J gene end by 7 bases; junction bases not matched to a gene: 5. CDR3 size: 13 residues. Looked up from germline, CDR1 is MNHNY and CDR2 is SVGAGI (reference sequence).

This chain joins TRBV2 and TRBJ2-1, with D possibly TRBD2 on 6 matching bases. V was cut by 3 bases and J by 2 bases, with 14 bases left in between. The CDR3 loop spans 16 amino acids. CDR1 SNHLY and CDR2 FYNNEI come from the germline V gene. CDR3: CASSDLGGMPYNEQFF. DNA of the CDR3: TGTGCCAGCAGTGACCTTGGCGGGATGCCCTACAATGAGCAGTTCTTC.

The V and J genes are TRBV29-1 and TRBJ1-1, with TRBD1 identical over 8 bases. With V trimmed by 3 bases and J by 2 bases, 8 bases remained unmatched. This CDR3 spans 15 amino acids. Germline-derived CDR1 and CDR2 are SQVTM and ANQGSEA. The CDR3 nucleotides are TGCAGCGTTGACCCCGGGACAGGCAGAAACACTGAAGCTTTCTTT. Protein: CSVDPGTGRNTEAFF.

This clone has just one count. This chain uses TRBV10-1 with TRBJ2-7; the match to TRBD2 covers 10 bases. From germline, CDR1 is WNHNN and CDR2 SYGVQD (reference sequence). V gave up 6 bases and J gave up 2 bases; unmatched junction bases: 13. This CDR3 contains 17 residues. CDR3 residues: CASRVSTSAGGPYEQYF. For the CDR3, the DNA is TGCGCCAGCAGAGTGAGTACCTCAGCGGGGGGGCCCTACGAGCAGTACTTC.

The J gene is TRBJ2-5, the V gene TRBV28; D gene ambiguous. V was trimmed by 5 bases and J by 5 bases, leaving 12 bases between them. This CDR3 region has 13 residues. Germline V CDR1 and CDR2: MDHEN, SYDVKM. CDR3 nucleotides: TGTGCCAGCAGTCCGAGGAATCCGGAGACCCAGTACTTC. It codes for CASSPRNPETQYF. Full variable domain (remainder filled in from reference TRBV28 and TRBJ2-5): DVKVTQSSRYLVKRTGEKVFLECVQDMDHENMFWYRQDPGLGLRLIYFSYDVKMKEKGDIPEGYSVSREKKERFSLILESASTNQTSMYLCASSPRNPETQYFGPGTRLLVL.

This clone has just a few counts. The V and J genes are TRBV3-1 (or the pseudogene TRBV3-2) and TRBJ1-2, with D possibly TRBD1 on 6 matching bases. Germline V gene lookup returns CDR1 LGHDT and CDR2 YNNKEL (reference sequence). The V gene lost 4 bases and the J gene lost 8 bases, with 14 bases spanning the gap. The CDR3 is 13 amino acids. CDR3: CASSRGGAPGYTF. The CDR3 DNA reads as TGTGCCAGCAGCCGGGGGGGGGCGCCGGGCTACACCTTC.

The V and J genes are TRBV2 and TRBJ2-2, with D tentatively TRBD2 (6 bases). Germline CDR1 SNHLY, CDR2 FYNNEI. Trimming pared 6 bases from V and 5 bases from J, leaving 13 bases between. The CDR3 spans 14 residues. Here the CDR3 reads CASRGGVGTGELFF. For the CDR3, the DNA is TGTGCCAGCAGGGGGGGTGTTGGGACCGGGGAGCTGTTTTTT.

J is TRBJ2-6 and V is TRBV2; D perhaps matches TRBD1 (6 bases). The CDR3 has 14 amino acids. Germline CDR1 and CDR2: SNHLY and FYNNEI. V was shortened by 6 bases and J by 3 bases, with 9 bases between the two germline ends. The CDR3 region has the DNA TGTGCCAGCAGCAGGACAGTTGGGGCCAACGTCCTGACTTTC. The encoded protein is CASSRTVGANVLTF.

This clone was seen a handful of times. V usage is TRBV24-1 and J usage is TRBJ2-1, with D tentatively TRBD2 (5 bases). Trimming left V 3 bases short and J 1 base short, with 9 bases between. The CDR3 covers 15 residues. Per the germline V gene, CDR1 is KGHDR and CDR2 is SFDVKD. The CDR3 here is CATSDTTSSYNEQFF. CDR3 sequence (DNA): TGTGCCACCAGTGATACAACTAGTTCCTACAATGAGCAGTTCTTC.

The rearrangement joins TRBV7-8 to TRBJ1-1; TRBD1 is a possible D gene (6 bases). CDR3 length: 16 residues. Trimming left V 1 base short and J 3 bases short, with 15 bases between. Germline lookup yields CDR1 SGHVS and CDR2 FQNEAQ. Here the CDR3 DNA reads TGTGCCAGCAGCTTAGGTAGGGCAGGGGCGGACACTGAAGCTTTCTTT. Translated, it gives CASSLGRAGADTEAFF.

This chain uses TRBV11-1 with TRBJ2-1; D unclear. The CDR3 contains 15 residues. The V and J ends lost 4 bases and 0 bases respectively, with 10 bases between them. Germline V CDR1 and CDR2: SGHAT, FQDESV (reference sequence). The CDR3: CASSSDRSSYNEQFF. The CDR3 DNA sequence: TGTGCCAGCAGCTCCGATAGAAGCTCCTACAATGAGCAGTTCTTC.

This rearrangement joins TRBV7-8 to TRBJ2-1, with 13 nucleotides matching TRBD2. V trimming: 5 bases; J trimming: 7 bases; junction bases outside the gene matches: 20. This CDR3 spans 20 amino acids. CDR1 is SGHVS, CDR2 FQNEAQ, per germline. CDR3 nucleotides: TGTGCCAGCAGCCTTCGGACTAGCGGGAGTGTGAGCTTCGCGTGGAATGAGCAGTTCTTC. Translated, it gives CASSLRTSGSVSFAWNEQFF. The full variable domain, with the rest looked up from reference TRBV7-8 and TRBJ2-1, is GAGVSQSPRYKVAKRGQDVALRCDPISGHVSLFWYQQALGQGPEFLTYFQNEAQLDKSGLPSDRFFAERPEGSVSTLKIQRTQQEDSAVYLCASSLRTSGSVSFAWNEQFFGPGTRLTVL.

The chain uses TRBV5-4 and TRBJ1-1, with no clear D. Trimming shortened V by 0 bases and J by 1 base, and 16 bases separated the two germline ends. The CDR3 covers 17 residues. Germline CDR1 is SGHNT and CDR2 is YYREEE (reference sequence). The CDR3 spells CASSLGAVGGRNTEAFF. CDR3 DNA sequence: TGTGCCAGCAGCTTGGGGGCAGTCGGAGGTCGGAACACTGAAGCTTTCTTT.

CDR3 amino acids: CASSIVEGRMNTEAFF. The DNA of the CDR3 is TGTGCCAGTAGTATAGTTGAGGGAAGGATGAACACTGAAGCTTTCTTT. The chain recombines TRBV19 with TRBJ1-1; D is undetermined. V dropped 1 base and J dropped 0 bases, with 12 bases sitting between them. This CDR3 spans 16 amino acids. Germline-derived CDR1 and CDR2 are LNHDA and SQIVND (reference sequence).

This chain joins TRBV7-9 and TRBJ2-7; the D gene is possibly TRBD1 (6 bases). CDR1 and CDR2 (germline): SEHNR, FQNEAQ (reference sequence). V was shortened by 5 bases and J by 2 bases, with 10 bases between the two germline ends. The CDR3 consists of 13 residues. CDR3 bases: TGTGCCAGCAGCAAGGGGGTCGCCTACGAGCAGTACTTC. Translation: CASSKGVAYEQYF.

The chain uses TRBV23-1 and TRBJ2-2, with D perhaps TRBD2 (5 bases). TRBV23-1 is marked as an open reading frame, function uncertain. The CDR3 totals 15 residues. V lost 2 bases and J lost 2, with 9 bases in between. The CDR3 coding sequence is TGCGCCAGCAGTCAACCGAGACTAAACACCGGGGAGCTGTTTTTT. As protein: CASSQPRLNTGELFF.

V is TRBV4-2 and J is TRBJ2-1, with D perhaps matching TRBD2 (7 bases). This CDR3 has 16 amino acids. Trimming removed 2 bases from V and 9 bases from J, with 20 bases in between. Germline lookup yields CDR1 LGHNA and CDR2 YNFKEQ. CDR3 in DNA: TGTGCCAGCAGCCAATATTCCGGGGGGCGAGGTGGTGAGCAGTTCTTC. Translation gives CASSQYSGGRGGEQFF.

V is TRBV7-9 and J is TRBJ2-5; no definite D call. The V end was cut by 1 base, the J end by 4 bases, with 10 bases between. The germline gives CDR1 SEHNR, CDR2 FQNEAQ (reference sequence). The CDR3 spans 14 residues. CDR3 sequence reads: CASSLDLQVETQYF. The CDR3 coding sequence is TGTGCCAGCAGCTTAGATTTGCAGGTAGAGACCCAGTACTTC.

The rearrangement uses TRBV5-1 and TRBJ2-2; the D is unclear. CDR1 is SGHRS, CDR2 YFSETQ, per germline. The ends were cut back, 0 bases at V and 1 base at J, with 7 bases in the middle. This CDR3 region has 15 residues. CDR3: CASSLGRRNTGELFF. In DNA form, the CDR3 reads TGCGCCAGCAGCTTGGGGCGGCGGAACACCGGGGAGCTGTTTTTT.